One sample yielded the 16 T cell receptor beta chains listed below, sequenced in a study of blood T cells in healthy people across ages (dated by TCRdb to about 2015). The library was generated by 5' RACE. The listed sequencing device is Illumina HiSeq 2500. A second about 6 to 11 cycle PCR used a sample-barcoded 5' primer and a J-beta primer mix. TCRdb applied fastp at Q25 and MiXCR to the public reads, then kept only in-frame beta chains. One record per CDR3 amino acid sequence lists the most common genes and DNA. This sample has some 370,000 distinct CDR3 sequences in its table, and 45% to 65% of those were observed once. The top ten constitute 51% of the sample. Sequencing was performed on blood. These receptors came from a man aged 55 to 69 in good health.

The V call is TRBV12-3 or TRBV12-4, the J call TRBJ2-7; the D gene could be TRBD1 or TRBD2 (5 bases each). This CDR3 is built from 15 residues. Trimming pared 3 bases from V and 0 bases from J, leaving 12 bases between. Here the CDR3 reads CASSLRGLSSYEQYF. The CDR3 region has the DNA TGTGCCAGCAGTTTGAGGGGCTTAAGCTCCTACGAGCAGTACTTC.

This clonotype was recorded once. The chain uses TRBV9 and TRBJ2-3; 12 bases are shared with TRBD2. The CDR3 runs 16 residues. V lost 0 bases, J lost 4 bases, and 3 bases stayed unmatched. Germline assignment: CDR1 SGDLS and CDR2 YYNGEE. In nucleotides, the CDR3 is TGTGCCAGCAGCGTAGAGTCTAGCGGGGGGGCAGATACGCAGTATTTT. It translates to CASSVESSGGADTQYF.

The chain recombines TRBV20-1 with TRBJ2-5; D tentatively reads TRBD1 or TRBD2 (5 bases each). Germline V CDR1 and CDR2: DFQATT, SNEGSKA (reference sequence). There are 14 residues in the CDR3. V was shortened by 3 bases and J by 5 bases, with 16 bases between the two germline ends. CDR3 protein: CSARAGTVGETQYF. The CDR3 DNA reads as TGCAGTGCTAGGGCCGGGACGGTAGGGGAGACCCAGTACTTC.

The V gene is TRBV29-1, the J gene TRBJ2-5; D is unresolved. V was trimmed by 1 base and J by 0 bases, leaving 9 bases between them. CDR3 length: 14 amino acids. Germline CDR1 SQVTM, CDR2 ANQGSEA. The CDR3 spells CSVEGDLNQETQYF. In DNA, the CDR3 is TGCAGCGTTGAAGGGGATCTCAACCAAGAGACCCAGTACTTC.

Only a few counts were recorded for this clonotype. This chain connects TRBV28 to TRBJ2-7; TRBD2 matches at 9 bases. Germline CDR1 and CDR2: MDHEN and SYDVKM. The CDR3 spans 13 residues. V lost 6 bases, J lost 2 bases, and 2 bases stayed unmatched. Here the CDR3 reads CASRASGTYEQYF. The DNA of the CDR3 is TGTGCCAGCAGGGCTAGCGGGACCTACGAGCAGTACTTC.

This clonotype was counted a few times. This chain connects TRBV20-1 to TRBJ2-5; possibly TRBD1 for D (6 bases). Deletions cut 3 bases from V and 3 bases from J, with 14 bases between. CDR3 length: 14 residues. Looked up from germline, CDR1 is DFQATT and CDR2 is SNEGSKA (reference sequence). In DNA form, the CDR3 reads TGCAGTGCTAGTTGGGACGCAGGGGAAGAGACCCAGTACTTC. Its translation: CSASWDAGEETQYF.

This clonotype has just a few counts. This chain joins TRBV7-8 and TRBJ1-4; maybe TRBD1 (6 bases). This CDR3 is built from 16 residues. Germline V CDR1 and CDR2: SGHVS, FQNEAQ. The ends were cut back, 2 bases at V and 1 base at J, with 11 bases in the middle. The CDR3: CASSLFGRGTNEKLFF. The CDR3 nucleotides are TGTGCCAGCAGCTTATTCGGCAGGGGAACTAATGAAAAACTGTTTTTT. Drawing the rest from reference TRBV7-8 and TRBJ1-4, the complete variable domain is GAGVSQSPRYKVAKRGQDVALRCDPISGHVSLFWYQQALGQGPEFLTYFQNEAQLDKSGLPSDRFFAERPEGSVSTLKIQRTQQEDSAVYLCASSLFGRGTNEKLFFGSGTQLSVL.

The chain couples TRBV6-2 or TRBV6-3 to TRBJ2-5; D unclear. V was pared by 1 base and J by 1 base, with 4 bases between. CDR1 and CDR2 (germline): MNHEY, SVGEGT. The CDR3 is made up of 13 amino acids. The CDR3 here is CASSYLSQETQYF. CDR3 nucleotides: TGTGCCAGCAGTTACTTGTCCCAAGAGACCCAGTACTTC.

The V gene is TRBV29-1, the J gene TRBJ2-1; weak D call: TRBD2 (6 bases). The ends were cut back, 2 bases at V and 6 bases at J, with 20 bases in the middle. Germline V gene lookup returns CDR1 SQVTM and CDR2 ANQGSEA. The CDR3 sequence is 16 residues long. The chain's CDR3 is CSVEPERNGGANEQFF. As DNA, the CDR3 is TGCAGCGTTGAACCCGAACGTAACGGGGGAGCCAATGAGCAGTTCTTC.

On this clonotype itself: At one end, the junction sequence differs from germline, possibly due to a read error. V usage is TRBV10-3 and J usage is TRBJ2-2; D is unresolved. CDR1 is ENHRY, CDR2 SYGVKD, per germline. This CDR3 contains 12 residues. In nucleotides, the CDR3 is TGTGCCAGCAGTACCCTGCCCGGGGAGCTGTTTTTT. Its protein product is CASSTLPGELFF.

V gene TRBV21-1 combines with J gene TRBJ2-1; no DNA check was done on the table's D call, TRBD1. TRBV21-1 is shown as a pseudogene. The length of the CDR3 is 16 residues. CDR3: CASSPLDRGKVNEQFF. The CDR3 bases are TGTGCCAGCAGCCCACTGGACAGGGGTAAAGTTAATGAGCAGTTCTTC.

This clonotype was detected many times. The rearrangement links TRBV2 to TRBJ2-3, with 10 bases identical to TRBD2. J gave up 1 base and V 3 bases, and 1 base lay outside the gene matches. The germline V gene has CDR1 SNHLY and CDR2 FYNNEI. The CDR3 extends over 15 amino acids. In DNA, the CDR3 is TGTGCCAGCAGTGACGGGACTAGCGGCACAGATACGCAGTATTTT. This sequence encodes CASSDGTSGTDTQYF. Together with reference TRBV2 and TRBJ2-3, the CDR3 gives the full variable domain: EPEVTQTPSHQVTQMGQEVILRCVPISNHLYFYWYRQILGQKVEFLVSFYNNEISEKSEIFDDQFSVERPDGSNFTLKIRSTKLEDSAMYFCASSDGTSGTDTQYFGPGTRLTVL.

Turning to this clonotype: Since a much larger clone is just one base distant, this may be a read error. This sequence joins TRBV7-6 and TRBJ2-5; 7 bases agree with TRBD1. The germline V gene has CDR1 SGHVS and CDR2 FNYEAQ. The CDR3 covers 14 residues. The CDR3 coding sequence is TGTGCCAGCAGCCCCTCAGGGGGAAGAGAGACCCAGTGCTTC. This codes for CASSPSGGRETQCF. Drawing the rest from reference TRBV7-6 and TRBJ2-5, the complete variable domain is GAGVSQSPRYKVTKRGQDVALRCDPISGHVSLYWYRQALGQGPEFLTYFNYEAQQDKSGLPNDRFSAERPEGSISTLTIQRTEQRDSAMYRCASSPSGGRETQCFGPGTRLLVL.

The CDR3 sequence is CASGLGTGGTQYF. DNA for the CDR3: TGTGCTAGTGGTCTGGGGACGGGGGGTACCCAGTACTTC. The chain carries TRBV12-5 and TRBJ2-5; 7 bases are shared with TRBD2. V lost 5 bases and J lost 8; bases outside the gene matches: 8. Per the germline V gene, CDR1 is LGHNT and CDR2 is FRNRAP. The CDR3 consists of 13 residues.

This chain links TRBV6-5 with TRBJ2-1; possibly TRBD1 for D (8 bases). The V and J ends lost 7 bases and 7 bases respectively, with 17 bases between them. Germline CDR1 reads MNHEY; CDR2 reads SVGAGI. This CDR3 region has 14 residues. CDR3 sequence: CASMITGGGNEQFF. CDR3 DNA: TGTGCCAGCATGATAACAGGGGGGGGAAATGAGCAGTTCTTC.

This sequence joins TRBV10-3 and TRBJ2-1, with D perhaps assigned TRBD1 or TRBD2 (5 bases each). The V end lost 8 bases, the J end lost 5 bases, and 19 bases lay between the germline ends. The CDR3 runs 15 residues. Germline loops: CDR1 ENHRY, CDR2 SYGVKD. The CDR3 nucleotides are TGTGCCATCGGACACCGAGCGAGAGGGGACAATGAGCAGTTCTTC. Translating it yields CAIGHRARGDNEQFF.